A single sample gave rise to the 25 T cell receptor beta chains below, sequenced in a study of blood T cell repertoires in COVID-19. Profiled with immunoSEQ multiplex PCR; TCRdb holds only in-frame clones, not every one. The sample includes 200,000 or so clones, about 90% of them seen just once. Sequenced material: peripheral blood. All receptors derive from a man aged 40-50 years with active or convalescent COVID-19.

This chain links TRBV5-5 with TRBJ2-3; TRBD2 matches at 14 bases. This CDR3 spans 16 amino acids. Germline V gives CDR1 SGHKS, CDR2 YYEKEE (reference sequence). Trimming took 0 bases from V and 8 from J; bases not matched to a gene: 5. CDR3 sequence: CASSLAAGLAGATQYF. CDR3 DNA sequence: TGTGCCAGCAGCTTGGCGGCGGGACTAGCGGGAGCTACGCAGTATTTT.

The V call is TRBV7-3, the J call TRBJ1-5; D is possibly TRBD1 (5 bases). The V and J ends lost 1 base and 4 bases respectively, with 5 bases between them. The germline gives CDR1 SGHTA, CDR2 FQGTGA. The CDR3 has 13 amino acids. DNA for the CDR3: TGTGCCAGCAGCTTAAGACAGAATCAGCCCCAGCATTTT. Its translation: CASSLRQNQPQHF.

This clone was seen only once. The J gene is TRBJ2-7, the V gene TRBV5-1; 12 positions agree with TRBD2. From germline, CDR1 is SGHRS and CDR2 YFSETQ. The CDR3 totals 17 residues. V lost 0 bases, J lost 0 bases, and 4 bases stayed unmatched. CDR3 amino acids: CASSLGGTSGSSYEQYF. CDR3 DNA: TGCGCCAGCAGCTTGGGCGGGACTAGCGGGTCCTCCTACGAGCAGTACTTC.

The chain combines TRBV11-2 with TRBJ1-4, with D possibly TRBD1 on 5 matching bases. Germline CDR1 is SGHAT and CDR2 is FQNNGV. This CDR3 has 14 residues. V lost 3 bases and J lost 7, with 12 bases in between. CDR3 sequence (DNA): TGTGCCAGCAGCTTGGGGCGAGAAGGTGAAAAACTGTTTTTT. It encodes CASSLGREGEKLFF.

This clone was recorded only once. CDR3 protein: CASSLNADTQYF. Written as DNA, the CDR3 is TGTGCCAGCAGCCTAAACGCAGATACGCAGTATTTT. J is TRBJ2-3 and V is TRBV12-3 or TRBV12-4, with D hard to call. Trimming shortened V by 6 bases and J by 4 bases, and 8 bases separated the two germline ends. The CDR3 contains 12 residues.

The J gene is TRBJ1-5, the V gene TRBV6-2 or TRBV6-3; no clear D. V was pared by 4 bases and J by 0 bases, with 7 bases between. CDR1 MNHEY and CDR2 SVGEGT come from the germline V gene. This CDR3 is 14 amino acids long. In DNA, the CDR3 is TGTGCCAGCAGTTCTACCAATAGCAATCAGCCCCAGCATTTT. This sequence encodes CASSSTNSNQPQHF.

The chain couples TRBV28 to TRBJ2-7, with a possible D match to TRBD2 (5 bases). Germline V gene data show CDR1 as MDHEN and CDR2 as SYDVKM. The V end lost 2 bases, the J end lost 3 bases, and 5 bases lay between the germline ends. There are 12 residues in the CDR3. CDR3 DNA: TGTGCCAGCAGTTTACGGGGCTACGAGCAGTACTTC. This translates into CASSLRGYEQYF.

The chain employs TRBV11-2 and TRBJ2-5; possibly TRBD1 for D (5 bases). CDR3 size: 15 residues. Germline V CDR1 and CDR2: SGHAT, FQNNGV. Trimming cost V 4 bases and J 1 base, with 13 bases left between them. CDR3 coding DNA: TGTGCCAGCAGCTCAGGAATCAGGGCCCAAGAGACCCAGTACTTC. Its protein is CASSSGIRAQETQYF.

V gene TRBV19 combines with J gene TRBJ1-3; D is unclear. Germline assignment: CDR1 LNHDA and CDR2 SQIVND (reference sequence). CDR3 length equals 16 residues. Trimming left V 7 bases short and J 0 bases short, with 16 bases between. The CDR3 sequence: CASNPGNRFSGNTIYF. CDR3 coding DNA: TGTGCCAGTAACCCAGGAAACAGATTCTCTGGAAACACCATATATTTT.

The chain uses TRBV27 and TRBJ2-1, with D unresolved. This CDR3 has 13 residues. Trimming took off 1 base at V and 7 bases at J, with 8 bases between the two ends. The germline gives CDR1 MNHEY, CDR2 SMNVEV (reference sequence). CDR3 in DNA: TGTGCCAGCAGTTTATGGAGTTTAAATGAGCAGTTCTTC. Its protein product is CASSLWSLNEQFF.

The chain is built from TRBV5-1 and TRBJ1-1, with TRBD1 matching 7 bases. Germline V CDR1 and CDR2: SGHRS, YFSETQ. J was trimmed by 4 bases and V by 4 bases; bases with no gene match: 16. This CDR3 is built from 17 residues. CDR3 protein: CASSDPKKGGVGTEAFF. The DNA for the CDR3 is TGCGCCAGCAGCGACCCAAAGAAAGGGGGCGTAGGCACTGAAGCTTTCTTT.

This chain joins TRBV24-1 and TRBJ2-1; D might be TRBD1 (5 bases). CDR3 length: 15 residues. V was trimmed by 3 bases and J by 4 bases, leaving 12 bases between them. Per germline, CDR1 KGHDR and CDR2 SFDVKD. The CDR3 protein is CATSDPATGYNEQFF. In DNA form, the CDR3 reads TGTGCCACCAGTGATCCAGCTACAGGTTACAATGAGCAGTTCTTC.

The chain couples TRBV7-9 to TRBJ1-5, with 8 bases identical to TRBD1. V dropped 5 bases and J dropped 4; count of bases not matched to a gene: 4. CDR1 and CDR2 (germline): SEHNR, FQNEAQ (reference sequence). CDR3 length: 14 residues. The CDR3 nucleotides are TGTGCCAGCAGCCTGGGACAGGAGAATCAGCCCCAGCATTTT. It is translated as CASSLGQENQPQHF.

The gene calls are TRBV19 and TRBJ2-3; TRBD2 might be the D (6 bases). The V end was cut by 3 bases, the J end by 2 bases, with 6 bases between. The germline CDR1 and CDR2 sequences are LNHDA and SQIVND (reference sequence). This CDR3 comprises 13 residues. CDR3 DNA: TGTGCCAGTAGTATGGGACTCACAGATACGCAGTATTTT. It codes for CASSMGLTDTQYF.

The chain combines TRBV5-6 with TRBJ1-1, with D uncertain. The germline gives CDR1 SGHDT, CDR2 YYEEEE. The CDR3 length is 14 residues. The ends were cut back, 2 bases at V and 0 bases at J, with 8 bases in the middle. The CDR3 sequence: CASSFLALNTEAFF. CDR3 DNA: TGTGCCAGCAGCTTTCTGGCCCTGAACACTGAAGCTTTCTTT.

This chain uses TRBV3-1 (or the pseudogene TRBV3-2) with TRBJ2-1; TRBD2 aligns across 11 bases. The germline V gene has CDR1 LGHDT and CDR2 YNNKEL (reference sequence). Trimming cost V 0 bases and J 5 bases; bases outside gene matches: 3. The CDR3 is 16 residues long. The chain's CDR3 is CASSQEGGLADNEQFF. CDR3 nucleotide sequence: TGTGCCAGCAGCCAAGAAGGGGGACTAGCGGACAATGAGCAGTTCTTC.

V gene TRBV2 combines with J gene TRBJ2-2; 8 bases agree with TRBD1. CDR3 length equals 16 residues. Losses at the gene ends were 6 bases for V and 1 base for J; bases not matched to a gene: 7. The germline gives CDR1 SNHLY, CDR2 FYNNEI. CDR3 loop: CASSSLGTGNTGELFF. As DNA, the CDR3 is TGTGCCAGCAGCTCACTCGGGACAGGGAACACCGGGGAGCTGTTTTTT.

The CDR3 nucleotides read TGTGCCAGCAGTGAAGGGGCAGGGGGCTTAGTCTATGGCTACACCTTC. Translated, it gives CASSEGAGGLVYGYTF. J is TRBJ1-2 and V is TRBV2; 8 nucleotides line up with TRBD1. V lost 1 base, J lost 4 bases, and 8 bases stayed unmatched. Germline lookup yields CDR1 SNHLY and CDR2 FYNNEI. The CDR3 totals 16 residues. Together with reference TRBV2 and TRBJ1-2, the CDR3 gives the full variable domain: EPEVTQTPSHQVTQMGQEVILRCVPISNHLYFYWYRQILGQKVEFLVSFYNNEISEKSEIFDDQFSVERPDGSNFTLKIRSTKLEDSAMYFCASSEGAGGLVYGYTFGSGTRLTVV.

This sequence joins TRBV10-3 and TRBJ2-2; 7 bases fit TRBD2. CDR1 and CDR2 (germline): ENHRY, SYGVKD. Losses at the gene ends were 1 base for V and 6 bases for J; bases not matched to a gene: 5. The CDR3 is made up of 15 amino acids. This CDR3 reads CAISEWEGTAGELFF. Here the CDR3 DNA reads TGTGCCATCAGTGAGTGGGAGGGAACGGCCGGGGAGCTGTTTTTT.

This clone was seen a single time. CDR3 sequence reads: CAIRAGHQETQYF. The CDR3 DNA is TGTGCCATCAGGGCAGGGCACCAAGAGACCCAGTACTTC. This chain joins TRBV10-3 and TRBJ2-5; tentative D call: TRBD1 (5 bases). This CDR3 is built from 13 residues. Trimming cost V 6 bases and J 0 bases, with 8 bases left between them. Per germline, CDR1 ENHRY and CDR2 SYGVKD.

The V and J genes are TRBV7-3 and TRBJ2-1; D is possibly TRBD2 (5 bases). The CDR3 extends over 15 amino acids. From germline, CDR1 is SGHTA and CDR2 FQGTGA. V was shortened by 5 bases and J by 3 bases, with 14 bases between the two germline ends. Here the CDR3 DNA reads TGTGCCAGCAGCCAGACCGGGAACCTCTACAATGAGCAGTTCTTC. It codes for CASSQTGNLYNEQFF.

The chain recombines TRBV7-6 with TRBJ2-1; perhaps TRBD2 as D (6 bases). This CDR3 comprises 16 residues. Germline CDR1 is SGHVS and CDR2 is FNYEAQ. The V end lost 1 base, the J end lost 2 bases, and 12 bases lay between the germline ends. The CDR3 DNA reads as TGTGCCAGCAGCTTAGGGACTAACCTTGCCTACAATGAGCAGTTCTTC. Its translation: CASSLGTNLAYNEQFF.

This sequence joins TRBV6-5 and TRBJ2-7, with 8 bases fitting TRBD2. Germline V gene lookup returns CDR1 MNHEY and CDR2 SVGAGI. V lost 6 bases and J lost 4; bases outside the gene matches: 5. CDR3 length: 13 amino acids. The CDR3: CASRSGSGYEQYF. The CDR3 nucleotides read TGTGCCAGCAGGAGCGGGAGCGGTTACGAGCAGTACTTC.

This chain uses TRBV5-1 with TRBJ2-7; D not resolved. V gave up 0 bases and J gave up 2 bases, with 6 bases separating them. This CDR3 is built from 13 residues. Germline CDR1 SGHRS, CDR2 YFSETQ. In DNA form, the CDR3 reads TGCGCCAGCAGCTTGGGAGAGGCCTACGAGCAGTACTTC. Translated: CASSLGEAYEQYF.

The rearrangement links TRBV5-6 to TRBJ2-3; the D gene is possibly TRBD2 (5 bases). Germline loops: CDR1 SGHDT, CDR2 YYEEEE. Trimming took 2 bases from V and 2 from J, leaving 15 bases between them. The CDR3 runs 16 residues. The CDR3 bases are TGTGCCAGCAGCTTTGGACCGGAGACTATCACAGATACGCAGTATTTT. This gives the protein CASSFGPETITDTQYF.